One and the same sample provided the 30 T cell receptor beta chains below, sequenced in a study of blood T cell repertoires in COVID-19. Measured with immunoSEQ multiplex PCR; TCRdb has only the in-frame clones, and not every one. The data show approximately 74,000 clones, more than 75% seen once. Sequencing was done on a sample of peripheral blood. Source of these receptors: a human donor in a cohort sampled during active COVID-19.

The chain uses TRBV5-1 and TRBJ2-5; 14 bases are shared with TRBD2. This CDR3 comprises 16 residues. CDR1 and CDR2 (germline): SGHRS, YFSETQ. Losses at the gene ends were 0 bases for V and 4 bases for J; bases not matched to a gene: 2. CDR3 in DNA: TGCGCCAGCAGCTTGGCCGGGACTAGCGGGAGAGAGACCCAGTACTTC. Residues: CASSLAGTSGRETQYF.

V gene TRBV28 combines with J gene TRBJ1-5; 7 bases match TRBD1. V lost 9 bases to trimming and J lost 2 bases; unmatched junction nucleotides: 10. This CDR3 contains 15 residues. Per germline, CDR1 MDHEN and CDR2 SYDVKM. In DNA form, the CDR3 reads TGTGCCAGTCGTCAGGGGGAAGACGGCAATCAGCCCCAGCATTTT. It codes for CASRQGEDGNQPQHF.

The V call is TRBV7-9, the J call TRBJ2-7, with 11 bases that match TRBD1. Germline lookup yields CDR1 SEHNR and CDR2 FQNEAQ (reference sequence). Trimming took 4 bases from V and 4 from J; bases not matched to a gene: 3. The CDR3 is 14 residues long. CDR3 sequence reads: CASSSGTGGYEQYF. CDR3 in DNA: TGTGCCAGCAGCTCCGGGACAGGGGGGTACGAGCAGTACTTC.

The V gene is TRBV2, the J gene TRBJ2-1; TRBD2 is a possible D gene (5 bases). V lost 7 bases, J lost 1 base, and 14 bases lay in between. The CDR3 totals 15 residues. In germline, CDR1 is SNHLY, CDR2 FYNNEI. The CDR3 reads CASTPGDPSYNEQFF. CDR3 bases: TGTGCCAGCACCCCCGGGGATCCGTCCTACAATGAGCAGTTCTTC. Full variable domain (remainder filled in from reference TRBV2 and TRBJ2-1): EPEVTQTPSHQVTQMGQEVILRCVPISNHLYFYWYRQILGQKVEFLVSFYNNEISEKSEIFDDQFSVERPDGSNFTLKIRSTKLEDSAMYFCASTPGDPSYNEQFFGPGTRLTVL.

This clone was seen a few times. The chain carries TRBV5-1 and TRBJ2-2; 7 bases map to TRBD2. The junction had 6 bases not matched to a gene; V was cut back by 4 bases and J by 0 bases. Germline loops: CDR1 SGHRS, CDR2 YFSETQ. This CDR3 region has 16 residues. CDR3 region: CASSRSGAANTGELFF. The CDR3 DNA reads TGCGCCAGCAGCCGAAGCGGGGCTGCGAACACCGGGGAGCTGTTTTTT.

This clone was seen only once. V usage is TRBV7-2 and J usage is TRBJ1-1; D unclear. Trimming took off 2 bases at V and 0 bases at J, with 7 bases between the two ends. CDR1 is SGHTA, CDR2 FQGNSA, per germline. The CDR3 is 14 residues long. The DNA of the CDR3 is TGTGCCAGCAGCTTAATGGGCATGAACACTGAAGCTTTCTTT. It specifies CASSLMGMNTEAFF.

The genes are TRBV6-5 and TRBJ1-1, with a weak D call TRBD1 (5 bases). V was trimmed by 0 bases and J by 4 bases, leaving 12 bases between them. CDR3 length equals 15 residues. Germline CDR1 and CDR2: MNHEY and SVGAGI. The DNA for the CDR3 is TGTGCCAGCAGTTACTCCCTTCAGGGAGGCACTGAAGCTTTCTTT. It specifies CASSYSLQGGTEAFF.

V and J are TRBV6-1 and TRBJ2-5; D uncertain. Germline V gives CDR1 MNHNS, CDR2 SASEGT. Trimming removed 2 bases at V and 2 bases at J, with 6 bases between. The CDR3 loop spans 13 amino acids. The CDR3 sequence is CASSETQQETQYF. The CDR3 DNA is TGTGCCAGCAGTGAAACCCAGCAAGAGACCCAGTACTTC.

The chain couples TRBV10-2 to TRBJ2-5, with 7 bases aligning to TRBD1. The germline CDR1 and CDR2 sequences are WSHSY and SAAADI. The V gene end was trimmed by 6 bases and the J gene end by 3 bases; junction bases not matched to a gene: 13. The CDR3 runs 16 residues. The CDR3 here is CASSSPTGAKKETQYF. The CDR3 DNA reads as TGCGCCAGCAGCTCTCCCACAGGGGCTAAGAAAGAGACCCAGTACTTC.

The chain has TRBV5-1 and TRBJ2-7; the D gene is possibly TRBD2 (6 bases). The CDR3 consists of 15 residues. Germline CDR1 reads SGHRS; CDR2 reads YFSETQ. Trimming took 0 bases from V and 0 from J, leaving 10 bases between them. CDR3 bases: TGCGCCAGCAGCTTGGGCGGGGAAAGCTCCTACGAGCAGTACTTC. Amino acids: CASSLGGESSYEQYF.

CDR3 residues: CASSEFTSGRAMDEQYF. The CDR3 DNA reads as TGCGCCAGCAGTGAGTTTACTAGCGGGAGGGCCATGGACGAGCAGTACTTC. The gene calls are TRBV10-2 and TRBJ2-7; 13 bases align to TRBD2. With 1 base clipped from V and 5 bases from J, the junction kept 8 bases outside the gene matches. The CDR3 spans 17 residues. CDR1 is WSHSY and CDR2 is SAAADI in the germline V gene.

In regard to this clone: The sample holds other DNA sequences that translate to the same CDR3. This sequence joins TRBV19 and TRBJ2-5, with TRBD2 as a possible D gene (6 bases). V was pared by 3 bases and J by 5 bases, with 7 bases between. The CDR3 sequence is 12 residues long. In germline, CDR1 is LNHDA, CDR2 SQIVND (reference sequence). The CDR3 reads CASSIAGETQYF. The CDR3 nucleotides are TGTGCCAGTAGTATCGCGGGGGAGACCCAGTACTTC.

In its sample, this clone was seen a few times. This chain uses TRBV28 with TRBJ2-7, with D possibly TRBD1 on 6 matching bases. This CDR3 has 12 amino acids. V was cut by 5 bases and J by 2 bases, with 7 bases left in between. Germline-derived CDR1 and CDR2 are MDHEN and SYDVKM. The CDR3 sequence is CASSGDTYEQYF. In DNA form, the CDR3 reads TGTGCCAGCAGTGGGGACACCTACGAGCAGTACTTC.

The J gene is TRBJ2-2, the V gene TRBV5-1; possible D gene TRBD2, 5 bases. Trimming pared 5 bases from V and 8 bases from J, leaving 22 bases between. CDR3 length equals 16 residues. Per germline, CDR1 SGHRS and CDR2 YFSETQ. The CDR3 loop is CASSHPDFPVAGELFF. For the CDR3, the DNA is TGCGCCAGCAGTCACCCGGACTTCCCAGTAGCTGGGGAGCTGTTTTTT. Complete variable domain (other parts from reference TRBV5-1 and TRBJ2-2): KAGVTQTPRYLIKTRGQQVTLSCSPISGHRSVSWYQQTPGQGLQFLFEYFSETQRNKGNFPGRFSGRQFSNSRSEMNVSTLELGDSALYLCASSHPDFPVAGELFFGEGSRLTVL.

V and J are TRBV11-2 and TRBJ2-1; TRBD1 matches at 8 bases. Germline CDR1 SGHAT, CDR2 FQNNGV. The junction had 3 bases not matched to a gene; V was cut back by 5 bases and J by 12 bases. The CDR3 contains 11 residues. The CDR3: CASSPGTGQFF. The CDR3 nucleotides read TGTGCCAGCAGCCCAGGGACAGGGCAGTTCTTC.

The J gene is TRBJ2-7, the V gene TRBV6-5; D gene uncertain. This CDR3 has 13 residues. Germline loops: CDR1 MNHEY, CDR2 SVGAGI. Deletions cut 6 bases from V and 0 bases from J, with 9 bases between. CDR3: CASRRMNSYEQYF. The CDR3 DNA sequence: TGTGCCAGCAGGCGTATGAACTCCTACGAGCAGTACTTC.

The rearrangement joins TRBV28 to TRBJ2-1; 12 nucleotides align to TRBD2. V lost 5 bases and J lost 9; bases outside the gene matches: 14. The CDR3 contains 17 residues. Germline lookup yields CDR1 MDHEN and CDR2 SYDVKM. CDR3 in amino acids: CASSRASGRAVSREQFF. The CDR3 DNA reads as TGTGCCAGCAGTCGGGCTAGCGGGAGGGCCGTTTCTCGTGAGCAGTTCTTC.

As for this clone: The sample contains more than one DNA sequence encoding this CDR3. This chain links TRBV5-1 with TRBJ2-1; no clear D. CDR1 and CDR2 from the germline V gene are SGHRS and YFSETQ. The CDR3 sequence is 15 residues long. Between the trimmed V and J ends, which lost 3 bases and 1 base, there was a span of 11 bases. For the CDR3, the DNA is TGCGCCAGCAGCTCCGAGTCGGGTTCCTACAATGAGCAGTTCTTC. It yields the protein CASSSESGSYNEQFF.

This clone has only a few counts. This rearrangement joins TRBV11-3 to TRBJ2-2; 7 bases agree with TRBD1. This CDR3 is built from 17 residues. V shed 2 bases, J shed 0 bases, and the junction held 6 bases outside the gene matches. Germline V gene data show CDR1 as SGHNT and CDR2 as YENEEA. Written as DNA, the CDR3 is TGTGCCAGCAGCTTAAGATCCGGGACAGCGAACACCGGGGAGCTGTTTTTT. Encoded protein: CASSLRSGTANTGELFF.

The J gene is TRBJ1-3, the V gene TRBV18, with a weak D call TRBD1 (6 bases). Deletions cut 2 bases from V and 3 bases from J, with 14 bases between. The CDR3 contains 16 residues. Germline CDR1 and CDR2: KGHSH and LQKENI. The CDR3 here is CASSPSVGAIGNTIYF. Here the CDR3 DNA reads TGTGCCAGCTCACCAAGTGTGGGGGCGATTGGAAACACCATATATTTT.

This sequence joins TRBV19 and TRBJ2-7; D unresolved. V dropped 1 base and J dropped 2 bases, with 6 bases sitting between them. CDR3 length equals 13 residues. CDR1 LNHDA and CDR2 SQIVND come from the germline V gene (reference sequence). Here the CDR3 DNA reads TGTGCCAGTAGTATAGGCAGGACCTACGAGCAGTACTTC. Translation gives CASSIGRTYEQYF.

This chain uses TRBV5-1 with TRBJ2-1, with a possible D match to TRBD1 (6 bases). Germline V gene lookup returns CDR1 SGHRS and CDR2 YFSETQ. V shed 0 bases and J shed 4 bases, with 17 bases lying between them. This CDR3 contains 17 residues. The CDR3 region is CASSLDPQGPSYNEQFF. The DNA for the CDR3 is TGCGCCAGCAGCTTGGATCCCCAGGGGCCCTCGTACAATGAGCAGTTCTTC.

J is TRBJ2-7 and V is TRBV24-1; 7 positions agree with TRBD1. The germline V gene has CDR1 KGHDR and CDR2 SFDVKD. V lost 3 bases to trimming and J lost 7 bases; unmatched junction nucleotides: 11. This CDR3 has 15 residues. In nucleotides, the CDR3 is TGTGCCACCAGTGATGGGGACAGCCCCTGGGGTGAGCAGTACTTC. Protein sequence: CATSDGDSPWGEQYF.

The chain has TRBV28 and TRBJ2-1; D possibly corresponds to TRBD1 (5 bases). The CDR3 extends over 14 amino acids. V was cut by 3 bases and J by 2 bases, with 8 bases left in between. Looked up from germline, CDR1 is MDHEN and CDR2 is SYDVKM. CDR3 coding DNA: TGTGCCAGCAGTTTCGGCAGGGCCTACAATGAGCAGTTCTTC. As protein: CASSFGRAYNEQFF. Drawing the rest from reference TRBV28 and TRBJ2-1, the complete variable domain is DVKVTQSSRYLVKRTGEKVFLECVQDMDHENMFWYRQDPGLGLRLIYFSYDVKMKEKGDIPEGYSVSREKKERFSLILESASTNQTSMYLCASSFGRAYNEQFFGPGTRLTVL.

CDR3 nucleotide sequence: TGTGCCAGCAGCCAGTCTAGCGGGGGCCAAGAGACCCAGTACTTC. Amino acids: CASSQSSGGQETQYF. The chain links TRBV3-1 (or the pseudogene TRBV3-2) to TRBJ2-5; 10 positions match TRBD2. Germline values: CDR1 LGHDT, CDR2 YNNKEL (reference sequence). V trimming: 3 bases; J trimming: 1 base; junction bases outside the gene matches: 2. This CDR3 contains 15 residues.

This clone has a single count. V gene TRBV19 combines with J gene TRBJ2-1; no clear D. Trimming stripped 3 bases from V and 5 bases from J, with 5 bases between. Per the germline V gene, CDR1 is LNHDA and CDR2 is SQIVND (reference sequence). The CDR3 totals 12 residues. The CDR3 DNA is TGTGCCAGTAGTATTCGGGACAATGAGCAGTTCTTC. Translation: CASSIRDNEQFF. Full variable domain (outside the CDR3, taken from reference TRBV19 and TRBJ2-1): DGGITQSPKYLFRKEGQNVTLSCEQNLNHDAMYWYRQDPGQGLRLIYYSQIVNDFQKGDIAEGYSVSREKKESFPLTVTSAQKNPTAFYLCASSIRDNEQFFGPGTRLTVL.

This clone was counted between two and nine times. The J gene is TRBJ1-1, the V gene TRBV19, with 7 bases aligning to TRBD1. CDR1 is LNHDA and CDR2 is SQIVND in the germline V gene (reference sequence). Germline trimming cut 3 bases from V and 5 bases from J; bases unmatched to any gene: 6. The CDR3 consists of 14 residues. In DNA form, the CDR3 reads TGTGCCAGTAGTATCGGCACAGGGGCAACTGAAGCTTTCTTT. Protein: CASSIGTGATEAFF.

V and J are TRBV19 and TRBJ2-4; D may be TRBD2 (6 bases). Trimming left V 5 bases short and J 9 bases short, with 23 bases between. Germline V CDR1 and CDR2: LNHDA, SQIVND (reference sequence). CDR3 length: 16 residues. CDR3 region: CASSPSGDPYGGIQYF. CDR3 sequence (DNA): TGTGCCAGTAGTCCCTCGGGGGACCCCTACGGGGGCATTCAGTACTTC.

V is TRBV10-3 and J is TRBJ2-1, with 11 nucleotides matching TRBD2. From germline, CDR1 is ENHRY and CDR2 SYGVKD. The CDR3 has 15 residues. With 3 bases clipped from V and 12 bases from J, the junction kept 10 bases outside the gene matches. The CDR3 loop is CAISDRTSGSSVQFF. The CDR3 nucleotides are TGTGCCATCAGTGACCGTACTAGCGGGAGCAGCGTGCAGTTCTTC.

This rearrangement joins TRBV2 to TRBJ2-5, with 10 nucleotides matching TRBD2. The length of the CDR3 is 14 residues. Germline CDR1 reads SNHLY; CDR2 reads FYNNEI. J gave up 4 bases and V 8 bases, and 7 bases lay outside the gene matches. For the CDR3, the DNA is TGTGCCAGCCAAAGCGGGGGGGCCACAGAGACCCAGTACTTC. Protein product: CASQSGGATETQYF.